This TCR beta chain derives from a study of blood T cell repertoires in COVID-19 (dated by TCRdb to the early 2020s). Regarding the research as a whole: Samples covering the acute and convalescent phases of COVID-19 were provided by collaborators in the United States, Italy and Spain. The repertoires were released in a freely available public database intended as a resource for research on the immune response to SARS-CoV-2. The dataset comprised deeply sampled blood TCRbeta repertoires from subjects exposed to, actively infected with, or recovered from COVID-19. Samples came from the ongoing ImmuneRACE study (first 160 participants) plus 1,254 subjects from 6 global collaborators. Sample metadata almost always included a de-identified subject ID, COVID-19 status, age in years and sex. Where HLA class I and class II types were available, the types were taken from metadata supplied by the sample provider, not from assay-based typing. The prospective study material was composed of cDNA or gDNA derived from T cells, B-cell-depleted T cells, or PBMCs.

The CDR3 has 14 amino acids, counting the end cysteine and phenylalanine. Only the CDR3 portion is preserved as DNA: 42 bases, with reading frame beginning at the first base. The germline V gene (reference sequence) gives CDR1 as WNHNN and CDR2 as SYGVQD. V loses 0 bases, J loses 5 bases, and the germline ends lie 11 bases apart. TCRbeta CDR3 regions were amplified from genomic DNA using the immunoSEQ Assay, a bias-controlled multiplex PCR. Processing in the source paper ran as follows. The number of nucleated cells in each sample was estimated by amplification of reference gene primers within the assay. Sequence reads were collapsed and filtered to measure the absolute abundance of every unique TCRbeta CDR3 rearrangement. For each sample, productive Simpson clonality was calculated as the square root of Simpson's diversity index over productive rearrangements. Sourced from immuneACCESS, this table was stored by TCRdb with only in-frame sequences that have V and J called. A share of the clones is absent; for the studies checked, an unresolved V gene accounts for under half, and the remainder has no known explanation. V and J calls and clone size are copied from that table; D and trimming were computed from the DNA. This sample gives 250,000 to 350,000 clones in total; about 89% of them show up just once. The ten largest clones represent roughly 0.96% of the sample.

This clone was picked up one time. The clone's antigen remains unknown. No much larger clonotype is one base removed from it; base qualities were not supplied. What the authors observed across the whole study: Clinical and demographic metadata were provided uncurated, with the amount varying by source and participant.

Another Seattle source contributed samples from volunteer blood donors who had recovered from COVID-19. The collaborating institutions used their own protocols to collect whole blood in K2EDTA tubes. For TCRbeta analysis, collaborator samples were shipped as frozen whole blood, as isolated PBMCs, or as DNA extracted from either sample type. The chain is encoded by TRBV10-1 joined to TRBJ2-7, with the D gene call left open. The receptor's source is a middle-aged woman who had recovered from COVID-19. The sequencing sample was made of peripheral blood. The DNA sequence is TGCGCCAGCAGTGAGTCGGCGGTTTGGGACGAGCAGTACTTC. Its protein product is CASSESAVWDEQYF.